The next 20 T cell receptor beta chains were all read from a single sample in a study of T cells expressing NK-cell markers. TCRdb re-called the 5' RACE reads; one entry per CDR3 protein, DNA not given. This sample's clone table lists 350,000 to 450,000 distinct CDR3 sequences. Input material: blood T cells: a sorted CD56 or NKG2C T cell subset, CD4+ or CD8+ T cells, or bulk PBMC T cells (not recorded which). These receptor sequences come from a man aged 18 to 69 in good health.

V usage is TRBV28 and J usage is TRBJ2-7; absent DNA, TCRdb's TRBD1 call cannot be checked. The V gene's germline CDR1 is MDHEN and CDR2 SYDVKM. The CDR3 is 11 residues long. The CDR3 loop is CASRGEYEQYF. The full variable domain, with the rest looked up from reference TRBV28 and TRBJ2-7, is DVKVTQSSRYLVKRTGEKVFLECVQDMDHENMFWYRQDPGLGLRLIYFSYDVKMKEKGDIPEGYSVSREKKERFSLILESASTNQTSMYLCASRGEYEQYFGPGTRLTVT.

The chain couples TRBV12-3 or TRBV12-4 to TRBJ2-7; the D call from TCRdb, TRBD1, cannot be confirmed without DNA. This CDR3 has 16 residues. CDR3 amino acids: CASSYQPLGPLGEQYF.

The CDR3 protein is CASSPPFGGLTDTQYF. The chain has TRBV7-9 and TRBJ2-3; with no DNA, the TCRdb D assignment of TRBD1 cannot be verified. CDR1 is SEHNR, CDR2 FQNEAQ, per germline (reference sequence). The CDR3 length is 16 residues.

The J gene is TRBJ2-4, the V gene TRBV6-1; with no DNA, the TCRdb D assignment of TRBD2 cannot be verified. This CDR3 spans 17 amino acids. Germline V CDR1 and CDR2: MNHNS, SASEGT. The CDR3 reads CASSENRRGGRSDIQYF.

CDR3 region: CASSPPGGRTLYGYTF. This rearrangement joins TRBV28 to TRBJ1-2. CDR3 size: 16 residues. Per germline, CDR1 MDHEN and CDR2 SYDVKM.

The chain combines TRBV7-8 with TRBJ2-3; TCRdb indicates TRBD2, and absent DNA this call remains unverified. This CDR3 has 13 amino acids. Germline V gene data show CDR1 as SGHVS and CDR2 as FQNEAQ. CDR3 amino acids: CASRPGAVDTQYF.

The chain is built from TRBV5-6 and TRBJ2-3; TCRdb's D gene call, TRBD2, goes unchecked for lack of DNA. The CDR3 is 14 amino acids. Germline V CDR1 and CDR2: SGHDT, YYEEEE. The CDR3 loop reads CASRGTLGVDTQYF.

The CDR3 region is CASSLAGDSTRQYF. The V call is TRBV7-2, the J call TRBJ2-5; as DNA is missing, the TRBD2 call by TCRdb cannot be tested. Germline CDR1 reads SGHTA; CDR2 reads FQGNSA. This CDR3 comprises 14 residues.

V gene TRBV29-1 combines with J gene TRBJ2-5; TCRdb indicates TRBD2, and absent DNA this call remains unverified. The germline gives CDR1 SQVTM, CDR2 ANQGSEA. CDR3 size: 14 residues. CDR3 in amino acids: CSVCASGGKETQYF.

The CDR3 is CSARDYQGPSEQYF. This chain connects TRBV20-1 to TRBJ2-7; absent DNA, TCRdb's TRBD1 call cannot be checked. The germline CDR1 and CDR2 sequences are DFQATT and SNEGSKA (reference sequence). The CDR3 is made up of 14 amino acids.

The rearrangement links TRBV5-4 to TRBJ2-5. The CDR3 spans 14 residues. The germline V gene has CDR1 SGHNT and CDR2 YYREEE (reference sequence). The CDR3 spells CASSLTNTRETQYF.

The V and J genes are TRBV11-3 and TRBJ2-2; the D call from TCRdb, TRBD1, cannot be confirmed without DNA. Germline values: CDR1 SGHNT, CDR2 YENEEA. The CDR3 is made up of 13 amino acids. The CDR3 is CASSLRPQSELFF.

The rearrangement joins TRBV7-8 to TRBJ2-7; the D gene TCRdb calls, TRBD1, cannot be checked with no DNA. Germline V gene lookup returns CDR1 SGHVS and CDR2 FQNEAQ. There are 14 residues in the CDR3. This CDR3 is CASSLGRTSYEQYF.

This chain connects TRBV18 to TRBJ2-7. In germline, CDR1 is KGHSH, CDR2 LQKENI. The CDR3 totals 15 residues. This chain's CDR3 is CASSLLAGSSYEQYF.

This rearrangement joins TRBV3-1 to TRBJ2-3; TCRdb gives TRBD2 as the D gene, but with no DNA this cannot be confirmed. Germline V gives CDR1 LGHDT, CDR2 YNNKEL (reference sequence). The CDR3 is made up of 15 amino acids. CDR3 residues: CASSLWTAGTDTQYF.

The rearrangement uses TRBV6-6 and TRBJ2-5; TCRdb reports TRBD1, a call that lacks DNA to check it against. Germline V CDR1 and CDR2: MNHNY, SVGAGI (reference sequence). CDR3 length: 13 residues. CDR3 amino acids: CASSFRAPETQYF.

This rearrangement joins TRBV28 to TRBJ2-1; the D call of TRBD2 rests on TCRdb alone, since no DNA is present to check it. Germline V lookup: CDR1 MDHEN, CDR2 SYDVKM. The CDR3 loop spans 16 amino acids. CDR3 region: CASSSIRDSSLQKQFF.

The chain joins TRBV28 to TRBJ1-1; the TRBD1 assignment by TCRdb is unverifiable without DNA. In germline, CDR1 is MDHEN, CDR2 SYDVKM. This CDR3 spans 13 amino acids. The CDR3 sequence: CATTAGKSTEAFF.

The CDR3 reads CASRQQGSSYNSPLHF. The V call is TRBV6-1, the J call TRBJ1-6; TCRdb's assignment of TRBD1 cannot be checked, as there is no DNA. The CDR3 is 16 residues long. Germline V gives CDR1 MNHNS, CDR2 SASEGT.

This CDR3 reads CAIKGASTDTQYF. The J gene is TRBJ2-3, the V gene TRBV10-3; TCRdb indicates TRBD1, and absent DNA this call remains unverified. This CDR3 contains 13 residues. CDR1 is ENHRY and CDR2 is SYGVKD in the germline V gene.